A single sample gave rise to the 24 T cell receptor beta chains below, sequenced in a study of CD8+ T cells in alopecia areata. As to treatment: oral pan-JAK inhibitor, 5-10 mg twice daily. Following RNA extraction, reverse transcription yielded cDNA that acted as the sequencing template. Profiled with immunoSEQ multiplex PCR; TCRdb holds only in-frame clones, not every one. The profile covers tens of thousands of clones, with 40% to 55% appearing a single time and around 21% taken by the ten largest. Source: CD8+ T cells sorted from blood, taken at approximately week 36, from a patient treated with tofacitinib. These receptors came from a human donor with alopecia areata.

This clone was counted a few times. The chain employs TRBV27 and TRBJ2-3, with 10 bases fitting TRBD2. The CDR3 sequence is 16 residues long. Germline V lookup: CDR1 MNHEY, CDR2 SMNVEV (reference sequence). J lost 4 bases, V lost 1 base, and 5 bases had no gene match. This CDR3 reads CASSLLPAGGADTQYF. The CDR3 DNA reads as TGTGCCAGCAGTTTATTACCAGCGGGAGGGGCAGATACGCAGTATTTT.

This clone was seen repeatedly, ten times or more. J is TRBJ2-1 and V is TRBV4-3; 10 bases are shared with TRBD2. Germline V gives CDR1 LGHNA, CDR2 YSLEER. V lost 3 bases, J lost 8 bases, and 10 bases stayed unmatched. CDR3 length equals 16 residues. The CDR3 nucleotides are TGCGCCAGCAGCCAGAGCGGGAGGGCCTATAGCGATGAGCAGTTCTTC. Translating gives CASSQSGRAYSDEQFF.

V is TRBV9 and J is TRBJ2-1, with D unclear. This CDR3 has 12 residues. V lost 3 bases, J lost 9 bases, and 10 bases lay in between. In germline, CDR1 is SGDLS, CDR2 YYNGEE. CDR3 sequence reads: CASSGVSSEQFF. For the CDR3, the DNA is TGTGCCAGCAGCGGGGTCAGCAGTGAGCAGTTCTTC.

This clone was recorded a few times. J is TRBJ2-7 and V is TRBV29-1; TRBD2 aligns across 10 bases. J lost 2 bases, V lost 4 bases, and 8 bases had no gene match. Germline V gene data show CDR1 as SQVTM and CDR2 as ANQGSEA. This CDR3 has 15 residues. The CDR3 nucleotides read TGCAGCGTTGGAGTAGCTAGCGGGAGAGCCTACGAGCAGTACTTC. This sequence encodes CSVGVASGRAYEQYF.

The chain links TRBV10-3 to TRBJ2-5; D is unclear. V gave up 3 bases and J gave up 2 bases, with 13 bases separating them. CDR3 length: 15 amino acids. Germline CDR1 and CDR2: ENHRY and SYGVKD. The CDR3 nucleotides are TGTGCCATCAGTGACCGTGCGTCTGTTCAAGAGACCCAGTACTTC. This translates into CAISDRASVQETQYF.

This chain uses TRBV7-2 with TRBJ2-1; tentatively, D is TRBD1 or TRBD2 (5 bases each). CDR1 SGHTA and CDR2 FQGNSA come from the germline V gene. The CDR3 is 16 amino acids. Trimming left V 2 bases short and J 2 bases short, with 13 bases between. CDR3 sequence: CASSLYPGTTYNEQFF. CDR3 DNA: TGTGCCAGCAGCTTATATCCCGGGACCACCTACAATGAGCAGTTCTTC.

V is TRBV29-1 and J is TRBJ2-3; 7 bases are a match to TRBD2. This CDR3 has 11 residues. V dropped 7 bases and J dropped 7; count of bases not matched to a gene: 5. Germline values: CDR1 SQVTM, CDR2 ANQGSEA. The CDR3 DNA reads TGCAGCGGTCTAGCGGAACATACGCAGTATTTT. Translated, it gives CSGLAEHTQYF.

The chain's CDR3 is CASSATGGMSREQYF. The CDR3, as DNA: TGTGCCAGCAGCGCAACAGGGGGCATGTCGAGGGAGCAGTACTTC. The chain is built from TRBV14 and TRBJ2-7, with TRBD1 matching 9 bases. The germline CDR1 and CDR2 sequences are SGHDN and FVKESK. The CDR3 has 15 residues. With V trimmed by 5 bases and J by 7 bases, 12 bases remained unmatched.

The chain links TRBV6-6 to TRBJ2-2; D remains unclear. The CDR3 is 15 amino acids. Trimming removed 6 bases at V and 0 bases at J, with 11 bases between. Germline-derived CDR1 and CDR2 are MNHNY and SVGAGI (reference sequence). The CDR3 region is CASSTQDTNTGELFF. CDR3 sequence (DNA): TGTGCCAGCAGCACTCAAGACACGAACACCGGGGAGCTGTTTTTT.

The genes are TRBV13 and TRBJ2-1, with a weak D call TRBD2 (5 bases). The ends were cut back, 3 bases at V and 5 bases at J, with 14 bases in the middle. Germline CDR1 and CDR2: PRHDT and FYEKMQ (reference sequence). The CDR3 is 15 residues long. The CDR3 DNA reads TGTGCCAGCAGCTTTAGACTACCACCAAACAATGAGCAGTTCTTC. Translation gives CASSFRLPPNNEQFF.

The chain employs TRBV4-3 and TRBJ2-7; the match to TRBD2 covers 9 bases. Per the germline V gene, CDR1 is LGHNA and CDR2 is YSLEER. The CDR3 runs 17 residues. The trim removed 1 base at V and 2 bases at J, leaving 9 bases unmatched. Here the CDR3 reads CASSQGPPGGRAYEQYF. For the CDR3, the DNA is TGCGCCAGCAGCCAAGGCCCCCCGGGCGGGAGGGCCTACGAGCAGTACTTC.

CDR3: CASSSLAALAKNIQYF. In DNA, the CDR3 is TGTGCCAGCAGTTCCCTAGCGGCACTAGCCAAAAACATTCAGTACTTC. The chain has TRBV27 and TRBJ2-4; 7 bases fit TRBD2. CDR3 size: 16 residues. The J segment lost 0 bases and the V segment lost 4 bases, leaving 6 bases of the junction unmatched. Per the germline V gene, CDR1 is MNHEY and CDR2 is SMNVEV (reference sequence).

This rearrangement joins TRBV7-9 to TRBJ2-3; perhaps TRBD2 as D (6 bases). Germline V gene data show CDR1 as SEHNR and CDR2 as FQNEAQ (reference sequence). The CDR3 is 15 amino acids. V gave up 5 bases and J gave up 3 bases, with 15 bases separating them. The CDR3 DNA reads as TGTGCCAGCAGCCCCGAAGGAGGGTTTACAGATACGCAGTATTTT. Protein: CASSPEGGFTDTQYF.

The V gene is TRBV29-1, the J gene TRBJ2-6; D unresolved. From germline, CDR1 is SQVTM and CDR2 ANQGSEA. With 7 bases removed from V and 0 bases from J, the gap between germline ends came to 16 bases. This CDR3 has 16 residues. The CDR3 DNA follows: TGCAGCGCCTCCCTGGGCTCGGACTCTGGGGCCAACGTCCTGACTTTC. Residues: CSASLGSDSGANVLTF.

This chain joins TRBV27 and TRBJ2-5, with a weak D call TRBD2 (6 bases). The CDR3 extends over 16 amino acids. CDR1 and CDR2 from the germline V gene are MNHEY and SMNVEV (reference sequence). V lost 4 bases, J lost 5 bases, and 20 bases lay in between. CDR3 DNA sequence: TGTGCCAGCAGTTCGCGGACCCCCGGAGGGGCCGAGACCCAGTACTTC. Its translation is CASSSRTPGGAETQYF.

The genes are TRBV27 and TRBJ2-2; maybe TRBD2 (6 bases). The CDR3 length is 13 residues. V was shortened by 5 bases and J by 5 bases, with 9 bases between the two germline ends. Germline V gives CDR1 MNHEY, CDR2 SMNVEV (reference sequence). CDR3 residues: CASSLTRTGELFF. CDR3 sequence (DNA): TGTGCCAGCAGTCTGACTAGAACCGGGGAGCTGTTTTTT.

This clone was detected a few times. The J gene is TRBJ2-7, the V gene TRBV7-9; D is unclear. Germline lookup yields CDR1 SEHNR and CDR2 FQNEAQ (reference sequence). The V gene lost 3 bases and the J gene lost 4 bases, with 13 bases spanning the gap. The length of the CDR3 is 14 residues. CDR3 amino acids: CASSFTGYAYEQYF. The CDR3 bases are TGTGCCAGCAGCTTTACGGGTTATGCGTACGAGCAGTACTTC.

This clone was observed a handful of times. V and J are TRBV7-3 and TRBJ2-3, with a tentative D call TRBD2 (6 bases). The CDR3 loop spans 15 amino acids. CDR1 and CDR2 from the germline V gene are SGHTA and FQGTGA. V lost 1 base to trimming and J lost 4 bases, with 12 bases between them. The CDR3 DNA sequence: TGTGCCAGCAGCTTAAACGGGAGAGGGGCAGATACGCAGTATTTT. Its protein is CASSLNGRGADTQYF.

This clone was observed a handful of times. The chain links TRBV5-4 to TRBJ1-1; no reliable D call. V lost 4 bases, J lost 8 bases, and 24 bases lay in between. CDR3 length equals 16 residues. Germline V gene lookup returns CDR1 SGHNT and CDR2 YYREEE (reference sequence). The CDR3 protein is CASSPLAPGKPQEAFF. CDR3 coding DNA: TGTGCCAGCAGCCCGCTTGCCCCTGGGAAGCCCCAAGAAGCTTTCTTT.

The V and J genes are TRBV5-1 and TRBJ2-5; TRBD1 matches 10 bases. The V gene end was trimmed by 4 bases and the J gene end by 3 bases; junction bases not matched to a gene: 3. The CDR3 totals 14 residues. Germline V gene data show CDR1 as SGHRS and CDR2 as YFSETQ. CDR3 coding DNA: TGCGCCAGCAGCGGTGGGACAGGGGAAGAGACCCAGTACTTC. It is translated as CASSGGTGEETQYF.

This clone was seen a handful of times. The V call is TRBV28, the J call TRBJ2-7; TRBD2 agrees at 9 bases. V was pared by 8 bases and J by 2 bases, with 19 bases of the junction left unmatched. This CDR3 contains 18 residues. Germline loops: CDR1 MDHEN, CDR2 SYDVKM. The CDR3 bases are TGTGCCAGCGGGAAGGATTATAGCGGGAGTGTGGTTCCCTACGAGCAGTACTTC. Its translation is CASGKDYSGSVVPYEQYF.

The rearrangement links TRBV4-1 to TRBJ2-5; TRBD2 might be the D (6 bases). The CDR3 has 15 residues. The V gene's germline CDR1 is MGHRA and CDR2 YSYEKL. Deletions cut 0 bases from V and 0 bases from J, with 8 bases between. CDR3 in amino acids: CASSQEAGHQETQYF. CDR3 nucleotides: TGCGCCAGCAGCCAAGAGGCGGGACACCAAGAGACCCAGTACTTC.

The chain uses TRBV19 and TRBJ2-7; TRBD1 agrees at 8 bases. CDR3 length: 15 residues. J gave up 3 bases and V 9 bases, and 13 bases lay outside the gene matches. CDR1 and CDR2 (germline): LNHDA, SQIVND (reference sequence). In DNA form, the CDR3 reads TGTGCCAGCAGTTTCCCCGGACAGGGCCTCTACGAGCAGTACTTC. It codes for CASSFPGQGLYEQYF.

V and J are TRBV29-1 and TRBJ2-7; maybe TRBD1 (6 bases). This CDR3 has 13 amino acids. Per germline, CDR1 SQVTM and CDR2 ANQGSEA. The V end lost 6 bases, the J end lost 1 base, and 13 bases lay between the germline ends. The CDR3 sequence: CSVTDSPSYEQYF. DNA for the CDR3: TGCAGCGTCACGGACAGTCCTTCCTACGAGCAGTACTTC.